This section outlines one T cell receptor (beta chain) sequence together with its context. This clone appeared a few times. Its antigen remains undetermined. It has no much larger one-base neighbor in the sample; base qualities were not kept. Patients with a history of autoimmune disease or receiving systemic immunosuppression were excluded from the trial. In every dose cohort, peripheral blood was drawn for TCR sequencing at baseline, cycle 4 day 1, and cycle 7 day 1. The samples were taken from a phase I, first-in-human, multicenter, open-label dose-escalation trial of ivuxolimab. Adults with locally advanced or metastatic head and neck squamous cell, hepatocellular, melanoma or renal cell carcinoma were enrolled in the trial. Before TCR sequencing, CD4+ T cells and CD8+ T cells were sorted from peripheral blood as separate populations. These data are taken from a study of OX40 agonist ivuxolimab in advanced cancers. With respect to the entire study: The costimulatory receptor OX40 (CD134) was targeted by ivuxolimab, a fully human IgG2 agonistic monoclonal antibody. The paper describes the monotherapy dose-escalation part (N ≈ 51 patients) of the phase I trial of ivuxolimab. The purpose of peripheral TCRbeta sequencing was to test whether ivuxolimab changed TCR sequence diversity and led to clonal T-cell expansion. Of the approximately 50 dose-escalation patients, hepatocellular carcinoma was present in about 20, melanoma in some 15, renal cell carcinoma in 9 and head and neck cancer in 9. Partial responses were achieved by three dose-escalation patients, of whom one had hepatocellular carcinoma and two had cutaneous melanoma. A male proportion of 82.7% and a mean age of about 60 years, ranging from roughly 20 to 80, were recorded for the dose-escalation cohort. Prior anti-PD-1, anti-PD-L1 or anti-CTLA-4 therapy was permitted, and checkpoint inhibitors had been received by about 37% of dose-escalation patients. Intravenous ivuxolimab was administered to patients every 2 weeks at six dose levels: 0.01, 0.1, 0.3, 1.5, 3 and 10 mg/kg.

Broad study findings and their caveats: Which antigens the clonally expanded peripheral T cells were specific for was not determined. In the 0.1-3.0 mg/kg groups, partial responders had among the lowest normalized peripheral clonal expansion, particularly in CD8+ T cells. At doses of 0.1 to 3.0 mg/kg, clonal expansion of both CD4+ and CD8+ T cells in blood was seen between baseline and week 6. On average, CD8+ T cells showed more expanded clones than CD4+ T cells after ivuxolimab. Low levels of normalized T-cell clonal expansion were also seen in some patients who did not respond.

Genomic DNA was isolated from the sorted cells so that the TCRbeta CDR3 region could be sequenced. The immunoSEQ Assay was used for sequencing of TCRbeta CDR3 regions. Sourced from immuneACCESS, this table was stored by TCRdb with only in-frame sequences that have V and J called. A share of the clones is absent; for the studies checked, an unresolved V gene accounts for under half, and the remainder has no known explanation. The sample table shows 60,000 to 80,000 clones, and around 83% are seen once. The ten largest clones add up to around 1.1% of the sample. CDR1 and CDR2 are read off the germline V gene (reference sequence) as MNHEY and SMNVEV. CDR3 length: 12 amino acids, cysteine to phenylalanine. Of all the DNA, just the CDR3 is kept, 36 bases in frame from base 1. The V and J ends are trimmed by 5 bases and 6 bases, leaving 11 bases between them.

The receptor comes from an adult with an advanced solid tumor such as melanoma, head and neck, liver or kidney cancer. In this chain, TRBV27 is recombined with TRBJ2-7; the D gene cannot be named for sure. The specimen was CD4+ or CD8+ T cells sorted from blood, collected in a trial of the OX40 agonist ivuxolimab. The CDR3 reads CASSRLSSEQYF. The nucleotides are TGTGCCAGCAGTCGACTCTCGAGCGAGCAGTACTTC.